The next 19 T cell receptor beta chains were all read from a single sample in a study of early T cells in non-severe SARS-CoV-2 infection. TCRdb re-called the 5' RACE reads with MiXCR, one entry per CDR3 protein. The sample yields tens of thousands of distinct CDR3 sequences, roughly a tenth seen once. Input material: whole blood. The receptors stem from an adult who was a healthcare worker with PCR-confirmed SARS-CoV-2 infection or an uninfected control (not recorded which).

In DNA form, the CDR3 reads TGTGCCAGCAGCCTCGGACTAGCGGGAGGTGAGAGCGAGCAGTACTTC. Amino acids: CASSLGLAGGESEQYF. The chain has TRBV6-2 or TRBV6-3 and TRBJ2-7; 14 bases are shared with TRBD2. Germline CDR1 is MNHEY and CDR2 is SVGEGT. CDR3 size: 16 residues. The trim removed 6 bases at V and 6 bases at J, leaving 10 bases unmatched.

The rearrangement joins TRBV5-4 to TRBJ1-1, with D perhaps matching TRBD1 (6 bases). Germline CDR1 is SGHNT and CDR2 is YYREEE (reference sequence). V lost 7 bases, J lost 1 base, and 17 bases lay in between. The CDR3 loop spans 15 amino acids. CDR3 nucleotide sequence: TGTGCCAGCGGAGTAGGGGGACACTCGAACACTGAAGCTTTCTTT. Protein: CASGVGGHSNTEAFF.

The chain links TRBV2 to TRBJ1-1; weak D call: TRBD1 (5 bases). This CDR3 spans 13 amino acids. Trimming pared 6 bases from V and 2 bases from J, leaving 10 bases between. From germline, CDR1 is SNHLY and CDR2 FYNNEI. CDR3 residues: CASRGERNTEAFF. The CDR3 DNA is TGTGCCAGCAGGGGGGAGCGTAACACTGAAGCTTTCTTT.

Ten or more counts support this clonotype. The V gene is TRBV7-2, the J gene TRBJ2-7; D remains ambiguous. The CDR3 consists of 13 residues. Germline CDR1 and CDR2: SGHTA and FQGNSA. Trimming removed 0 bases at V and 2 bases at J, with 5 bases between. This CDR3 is CASSLAGTYEQYF. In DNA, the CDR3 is TGTGCCAGCAGCTTAGCCGGTACCTACGAGCAGTACTTC.

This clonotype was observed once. CDR3 DNA sequence: TGTGCCAGCAGCCCCGGTAGGGGTTTCACAGATACGCAGTATTTT. This encodes CASSPGRGFTDTQYF. This rearrangement joins TRBV7-3 to TRBJ2-3; D possibly corresponds to TRBD1 (5 bases). The CDR3 covers 15 residues. Trimming pared 5 bases from V and 2 bases from J, leaving 14 bases between. The germline CDR1 and CDR2 sequences are SGHTA and FQGTGA. The whole variable domain, filled in from reference TRBV7-3 and TRBJ2-3, reads GAGVSQTPSNKVTEKGKYVELRCDPISGHTALYWYRQSLGQGPEFLIYFQGTGAADDSGLPNDRFFAVRPEGSVSTLKIQRTERGDSAVYLCASSPGRGFTDTQYFGPGTRLTVL.

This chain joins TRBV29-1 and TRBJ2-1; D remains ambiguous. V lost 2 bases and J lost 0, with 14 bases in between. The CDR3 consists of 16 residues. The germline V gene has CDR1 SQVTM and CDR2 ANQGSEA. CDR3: CSVEPIGPSSYNEQFF. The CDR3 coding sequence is TGCAGCGTTGAACCAATCGGGCCGAGCTCCTACAATGAGCAGTTCTTC.

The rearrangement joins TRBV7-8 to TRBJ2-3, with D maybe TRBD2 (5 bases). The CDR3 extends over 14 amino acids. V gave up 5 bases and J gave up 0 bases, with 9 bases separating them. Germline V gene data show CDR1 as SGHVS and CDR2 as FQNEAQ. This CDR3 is CASSREISTDTQYF. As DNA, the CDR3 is TGTGCCAGCAGCCGGGAAATTAGCACAGATACGCAGTATTTT.

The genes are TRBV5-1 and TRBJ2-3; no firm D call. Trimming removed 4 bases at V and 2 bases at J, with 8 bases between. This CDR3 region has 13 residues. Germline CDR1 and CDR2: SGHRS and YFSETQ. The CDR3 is CASSAEITDTQYF. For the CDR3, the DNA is TGCGCCAGCAGCGCGGAAATCACAGATACGCAGTATTTT.

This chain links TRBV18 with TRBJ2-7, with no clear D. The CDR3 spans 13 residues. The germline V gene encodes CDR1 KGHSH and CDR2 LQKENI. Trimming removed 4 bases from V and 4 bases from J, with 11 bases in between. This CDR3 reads CASSQADLYEQYF. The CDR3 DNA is TGTGCCAGCTCACAGGCCGACCTTTACGAGCAGTACTTC. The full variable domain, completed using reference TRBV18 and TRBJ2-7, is NAGVMQNPRHLVRRRGQEARLRCSPMKGHSHVYWYRQLPEEGLKFMVYLQKENIIDESGMPKERFSAEFPKEGPSILRIQQVVRGDSAAYFCASSQADLYEQYFGPGTRLTVT.

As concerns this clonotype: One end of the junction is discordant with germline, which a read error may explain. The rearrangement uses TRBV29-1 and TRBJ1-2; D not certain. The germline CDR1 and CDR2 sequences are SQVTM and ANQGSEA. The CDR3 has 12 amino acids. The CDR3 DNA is TGCGGCGTTGCGGAGTCTAACTATGGCTACACCTTC. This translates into CGVAESNYGYTF.

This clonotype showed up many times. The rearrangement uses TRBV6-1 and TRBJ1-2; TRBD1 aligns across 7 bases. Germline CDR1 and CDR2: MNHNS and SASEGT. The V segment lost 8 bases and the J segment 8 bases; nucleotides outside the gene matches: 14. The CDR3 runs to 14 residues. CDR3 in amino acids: CASEIEGQTHGYTF. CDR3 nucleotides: TGTGCCAGCGAAATAGAGGGACAGACTCACGGCTACACCTTC.

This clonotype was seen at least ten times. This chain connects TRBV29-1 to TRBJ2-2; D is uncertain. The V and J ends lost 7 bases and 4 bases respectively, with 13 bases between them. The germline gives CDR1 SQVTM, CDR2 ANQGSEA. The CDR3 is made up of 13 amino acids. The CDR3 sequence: CSGSRWTTGELFF. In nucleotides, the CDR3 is TGCAGCGGATCTAGGTGGACCACCGGGGAGCTGTTTTTT.

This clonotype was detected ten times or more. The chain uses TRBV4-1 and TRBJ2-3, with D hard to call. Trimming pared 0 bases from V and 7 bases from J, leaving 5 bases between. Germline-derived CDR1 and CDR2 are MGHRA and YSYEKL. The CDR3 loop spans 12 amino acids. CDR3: CASSQDSYTQYF. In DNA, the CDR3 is TGCGCCAGCAGCCAAGACTCCTATACGCAGTATTTT.

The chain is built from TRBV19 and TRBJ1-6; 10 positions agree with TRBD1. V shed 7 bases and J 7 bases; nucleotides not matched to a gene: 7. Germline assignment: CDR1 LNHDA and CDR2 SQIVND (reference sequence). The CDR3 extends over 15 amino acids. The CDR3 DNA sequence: TGTGCCAGTAAGCCCGGACAGGGGGTAAATTCACCCCTCCACTTT. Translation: CASKPGQGVNSPLHF.

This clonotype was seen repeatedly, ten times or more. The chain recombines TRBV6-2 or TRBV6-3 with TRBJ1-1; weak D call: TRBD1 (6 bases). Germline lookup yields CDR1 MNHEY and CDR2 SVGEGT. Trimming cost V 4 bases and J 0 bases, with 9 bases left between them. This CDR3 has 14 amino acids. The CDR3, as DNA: TGTGCCAGCAGTTGGACAGCGATGAACACTGAAGCTTTCTTT. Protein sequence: CASSWTAMNTEAFF.

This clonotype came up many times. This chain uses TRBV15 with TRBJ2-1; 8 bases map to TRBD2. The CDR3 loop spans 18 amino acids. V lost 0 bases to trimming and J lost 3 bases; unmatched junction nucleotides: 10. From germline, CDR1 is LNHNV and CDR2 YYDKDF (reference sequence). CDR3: CATSRDRGASGHYNEQFF. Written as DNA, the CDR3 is TGTGCCACCAGCAGAGATCGAGGGGCTAGCGGGCACTACAATGAGCAGTTCTTC.

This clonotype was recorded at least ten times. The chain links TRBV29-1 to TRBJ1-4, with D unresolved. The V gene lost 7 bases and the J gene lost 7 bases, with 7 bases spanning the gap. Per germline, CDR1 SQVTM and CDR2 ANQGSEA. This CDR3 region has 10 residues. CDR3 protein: CSAGSEKLFF. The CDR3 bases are TGCAGCGCCGGGAGTGAAAAACTGTTTTTT.

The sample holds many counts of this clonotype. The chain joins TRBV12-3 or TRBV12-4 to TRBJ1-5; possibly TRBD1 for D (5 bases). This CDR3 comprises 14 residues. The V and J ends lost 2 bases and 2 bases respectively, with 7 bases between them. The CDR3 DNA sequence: TGTGCCAGCAGTTTACAGGGAGGCAATCAGCCCCAGCATTTT. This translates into CASSLQGGNQPQHF.

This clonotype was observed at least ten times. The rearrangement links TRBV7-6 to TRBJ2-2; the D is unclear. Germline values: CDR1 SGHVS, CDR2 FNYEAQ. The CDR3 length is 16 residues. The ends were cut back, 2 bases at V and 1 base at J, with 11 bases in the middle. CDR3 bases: TGTGCCAGCAGCTTACTAAGTTTGGGGAACACCGGGGAGCTGTTTTTT. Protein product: CASSLLSLGNTGELFF.